A single sample is the source of the 18 T cell receptor beta chains below, sequenced in a study of T cells expressing NK-cell markers. From the 5' RACE reads, TCRdb lists one entry per CDR3 protein and no DNA. Its clone listing holds over 350,000 distinct CDR3 sequences. Material for sequencing was blood T cells: a sorted CD56 or NKG2C T cell subset, CD4+ or CD8+ T cells, or bulk PBMC T cells (not recorded which). The receptor set was obtained from a woman aged 45-65 years in good health.

The CDR3 is CASSARGSFRTGELFF. The genes are TRBV7-2 and TRBJ2-2; TCRdb returns TRBD1, unconfirmable since there is no DNA. Germline-derived CDR1 and CDR2 are SGHTA and FQGNSA. This CDR3 comprises 16 residues.

The V call is TRBV6-5, the J call TRBJ2-5. Germline V lookup: CDR1 MNHEY, CDR2 SVGAGI. The CDR3 length is 13 residues. This CDR3 reads CASSYSSRGTQYF.

The rearrangement joins TRBV5-6 to TRBJ1-1. The CDR3 loop spans 15 amino acids. Germline-derived CDR1 and CDR2 are SGHDT and YYEEEE. CDR3 sequence reads: CASSLFRTWDTEAFF.

V is TRBV2 and J is TRBJ1-3. The CDR3 runs 12 residues. Looked up from germline, CDR1 is SNHLY and CDR2 is FYNNEI. The CDR3 protein is CASSELGNTIYF.

J is TRBJ1-5 and V is TRBV18; the TRBD1 assignment by TCRdb is unverifiable without DNA. Germline V gene data show CDR1 as KGHSH and CDR2 as LQKENI. The CDR3 loop spans 13 amino acids. The CDR3 here is CASSRDSHQPQHF. Based on the CDR3 plus reference TRBV18 and TRBJ1-5, the full variable domain is NAGVMQNPRHLVRRRGQEARLRCSPMKGHSHVYWYRQLPEEGLKFMVYLQKENIIDESGMPKERFSAEFPKEGPSILRIQQVVRGDSAAYFCASSRDSHQPQHFGDGTRLSIL.

The rearrangement links TRBV10-3 to TRBJ2-1; TCRdb proposes TRBD1, but this gene call is untestable without DNA. Germline loops: CDR1 ENHRY, CDR2 SYGVKD. The CDR3 totals 11 residues. CDR3: CAASKGDEQFF.

The rearrangement joins TRBV5-1 to TRBJ2-1; the TCRdb call, TRBD1, lacks DNA for checking. CDR3 length: 16 amino acids. Germline V gene sequence: CDR1 SGHRS, CDR2 YFSETQ. CDR3 protein: CASSTRPGQGSSEQFF. Drawing the rest from reference TRBV5-1 and TRBJ2-1, the complete variable domain is KAGVTQTPRYLIKTRGQQVTLSCSPISGHRSVSWYQQTPGQGLQFLFEYFSETQRNKGNFPGRFSGRQFSNSRSEMNVSTLELGDSALYLCASSTRPGQGSSEQFFGPGTRLTVL.

This sequence joins TRBV6-5 and TRBJ2-3; absent DNA, TCRdb's TRBD2 call cannot be checked. The CDR3 sequence is 19 residues long. The germline gives CDR1 MNHEY, CDR2 SVGAGI. CDR3 amino acids: CASSYSGGLGEGPTDTQYF.

The V gene is TRBV29-1, the J gene TRBJ2-1. The germline gives CDR1 SQVTM, CDR2 ANQGSEA. This CDR3 comprises 13 residues. CDR3 protein: CSVATSYYNEQFF.

V is TRBV12-3 or TRBV12-4 and J is TRBJ1-5; TCRdb's D call of TRBD1 is untestable without DNA. The CDR3 runs to 15 residues. The CDR3 protein is CASSKGQGNNQPQHF.

The rearrangement joins TRBV12-3 or TRBV12-4 to TRBJ2-4. CDR3 size: 12 residues. The CDR3 loop is CASSTTVDIQYF.

The chain recombines TRBV6-6 with TRBJ2-3; checking the TCRdb D call of TRBD2 is not possible without DNA. The CDR3 extends over 16 amino acids. The germline V gene has CDR1 MNHNY and CDR2 SVGAGI (reference sequence). The CDR3 reads CASSHNLLARPDTQYF.

V usage is TRBV3-1 and J usage is TRBJ2-3. Per germline, CDR1 LGHDT and CDR2 YNNKEL (reference sequence). This CDR3 comprises 13 residues. This CDR3 is CASRQGVADTQYF.

The J gene is TRBJ1-5, the V gene TRBV14. The CDR3 totals 13 residues. CDR1 is SGHDN, CDR2 FVKESK, per germline. The CDR3 here is CASSQGTVQPQHF.

The chain is built from TRBV30 and TRBJ1-4. This CDR3 is 13 amino acids long. The germline V gene has CDR1 GTSNPN and CDR2 SVGIG (reference sequence). CDR3 protein: CAWRDATNEKLFF.

The genes are TRBV19 and TRBJ2-1; there is no DNA to check the TCRdb D call of TRBD2. The CDR3 is made up of 15 amino acids. Germline CDR1 is LNHDA and CDR2 is SQIVND (reference sequence). CDR3 region: CASSIIAGERNEQFF.

The chain is built from TRBV20-1 and TRBJ2-5; the D gene TCRdb calls, TRBD1, cannot be checked with no DNA. CDR3 length: 14 amino acids. CDR1 DFQATT and CDR2 SNEGSKA come from the germline V gene (reference sequence). CDR3 in amino acids: CSARLLGARETQYF.

The rearrangement uses TRBV20-1 and TRBJ2-2; absent DNA, TCRdb's TRBD2 call cannot be checked. This CDR3 comprises 16 residues. CDR1 DFQATT and CDR2 SNEGSKA come from the germline V gene (reference sequence). The CDR3 loop is CSARDERAANTGELFF.